This TCR beta chain was captured in a study of cytomegalovirus exposure and HLA in healthy donors. The method was immunoSEQ multiplex PCR; TCRdb's version includes in-frame clones alone and lacks a portion of them. This table has 200,000 or so clones, around 80% appearing once. Trimming removed 3 bases from V and 6 bases from J, with 4 bases in between. Germline lookup yields CDR1 KGHSH and CDR2 LQKENI. The length of the CDR3 is 11 residues. There are many counts of this clone. Sequencing was done on a sample of PBMCs. This rearrangement joins TRBV18 to TRBJ2-3; D is unresolved. The clonotype comes from a woman aged 25 to 45 in good health and CMV-seropositive. The CDR3 protein is CASSPSDTQYF. The CDR3 nucleotides read TGTGCCAGCTCACCTTCGGATACGCAGTATTTT.